Below are 26 T cell receptor beta chains sequenced from a single sample in a study of primary melanoma T cells and metastatic recurrence. Using immunoSEQ multiplex PCR, the repertoire was profiled, and TCRdb retains in-frame clones only, with some absent. This sample has approximately 150 clones, with over 80% found just once. Sequenced input: melanoma tumor tissue. These receptor sequences come from a human donor with melanoma.

This clone was seen only a few times. The chain links TRBV18 to TRBJ2-3; no definite D call. The ends were cut back, 4 bases at V and 2 bases at J, with 16 bases in the middle. Germline V lookup: CDR1 KGHSH, CDR2 LQKENI. The CDR3 is made up of 16 amino acids. CDR3 loop: CASSRGFISPTDTQYF. DNA of the CDR3: TGTGCCAGCTCACGGGGATTTATCAGTCCCACAGATACGCAGTATTTT. Drawing the rest from reference TRBV18 and TRBJ2-3, the complete variable domain is NAGVMQNPRHLVRRRGQEARLRCSPMKGHSHVYWYRQLPEEGLKFMVYLQKENIIDESGMPKERFSAEFPKEGPSILRIQQVVRGDSAAYFCASSRGFISPTDTQYFGPGTRLTVL.

The genes are TRBV19 and TRBJ2-1, with TRBD2 matching 8 bases. CDR1 and CDR2 (germline): LNHDA, SQIVND (reference sequence). Trimming removed 4 bases from V and 8 bases from J; junction bases left unmatched: 10. The CDR3 loop spans 15 amino acids. The CDR3 DNA reads TGTGCCAGTAGTAAGGCGGCTAGCGGGTCCCATGAGCAGTTCTTC. Translating it yields CASSKAASGSHEQFF.

The chain joins TRBV14 to TRBJ2-3; D perhaps matches TRBD1 (6 bases). Germline CDR1 is SGHDN and CDR2 is FVKESK. CDR3 length equals 14 residues. V dropped 1 base and J dropped 8 bases, with 13 bases sitting between them. Here the CDR3 reads CASSQGGGAITQYF. CDR3 bases: TGTGCCAGCAGCCAAGGAGGGGGAGCGATTACGCAGTATTTT.

This chain connects TRBV6-8 to TRBJ2-3; 9 bases agree with TRBD2. The CDR3 sequence is 16 residues long. The V gene's germline CDR1 is MNHGY and CDR2 SAAAGT. After removal of 0 bases from V and 4 bases from J, the junction contained 5 bases not matched to a gene. This CDR3 is CASSYSGAGGADTQYF. DNA of the CDR3: TGTGCCAGCAGTTACTCGGGGGCGGGAGGGGCAGATACGCAGTATTTT.

The chain employs TRBV7-5 and TRBJ2-2; TRBD2, as called in the table, went unchecked against the DNA. TRBV7-5 is a pseudogene locus. The CDR3 consists of 16 residues. In DNA, the CDR3 is TGTGCCAGTTCGAGGTTGGGGGGTCGAAGTGCCGGGGAGCTGTTTTTT. It yields the protein CASSRLGGRSAGELFF.

This clone was counted only a few times. This chain links TRBV16 with TRBJ1-1; D call uncertain. V lost 8 bases and J 3 bases, leaving 7 bases between the germline ends. Per the germline V gene, CDR1 is KGHSY and CDR2 is FQNENV. CDR3 size: 11 residues. For the CDR3, the DNA is TGTGCCAGCTATGATTACACTGAAGCTTTCTTT. Translating it yields CASYDYTEAFF. The full variable domain, with the rest looked up from reference TRBV16 and TRBJ1-1, is GEEVAQTPKHLVRGEGQKAKLYCAPIKGHSYVFWYQQVLKNEFKFLISFQNENVFDETGMPKERFSAKCLPNSPCSLEIQATKLEDSAVYFCASYDYTEAFFGQGTRLTVV.

The chain combines TRBV11-3 with TRBJ2-2; D call uncertain. Trimming pared 5 bases from V and 0 bases from J, leaving 7 bases between. The length of the CDR3 is 14 residues. Germline CDR1 is SGHNT and CDR2 is YENEEA. The CDR3 bases are TGTGCCAGCAGCACGAACCCGAACACCGGGGAGCTGTTTTTT. Protein product: CASSTNPNTGELFF.

The chain links TRBV19 to TRBJ2-2; 9 bases match TRBD2. Germline CDR1 and CDR2: LNHDA and SQIVND (reference sequence). CDR3 size: 16 residues. The V segment lost 5 bases and the J segment 3 bases; nucleotides outside the gene matches: 7. The CDR3 DNA sequence: TGTGCCAGTAGTTACGGGTCTAGCGGGGACACCGGGGAGCTGTTTTTT. This gives the protein CASSYGSSGDTGELFF.

The V gene is TRBV11-3, the J gene TRBJ2-2; 7 nucleotides align to TRBD1. The CDR3 covers 15 residues. Germline CDR1 and CDR2: SGHNT and YENEEA. Trimming cost V 4 bases and J 7 bases; bases outside gene matches: 9. CDR3 protein: CASSYLQGFGGELFF. The CDR3 DNA sequence: TGTGCCAGCAGCTACCTACAGGGGTTCGGCGGGGAGCTGTTTTTT.

The rearrangement links TRBV12-5 to TRBJ2-2; tentative D call: TRBD1 (6 bases). Germline V gene lookup returns CDR1 LGHNT and CDR2 FRNRAP. The CDR3 has 15 residues. CDR3 sequence: CASTLGAANTGELFF. CDR3 nucleotide sequence: TGTGCCAGCACCCTGGGGGCAGCGAACACCGGGGAGCTGTTTTTT.

This clone was detected only once. The chain uses TRBV7-6 and TRBJ1-1; D remains ambiguous. The CDR3 runs to 16 residues. Germline CDR1 and CDR2: SGHVS and FNYEAQ. V was shortened by 5 bases and J by 6 bases, with 22 bases between the two germline ends. The chain's CDR3 is CASSSQRRTGLPEAFF. The CDR3 nucleotides are TGTGCCAGCAGCAGCCAAAGGCGGACGGGGTTACCTGAAGCTTTCTTT.

The chain couples TRBV11-3 to TRBJ1-1; no reliable D call. This CDR3 contains 14 residues. Germline V gene data show CDR1 as SGHNT and CDR2 as YENEEA. V lost 3 bases and J 13 bases, leaving 21 bases between the germline ends. DNA of the CDR3: TGTGCCAGCAGCTTGGCCTCGGACCCTACTGGGGATTTCTTT. Protein: CASSLASDPTGDFF. Full variable domain (rest looked up from reference TRBV11-3 and TRBJ1-1): EAGVVQSPRYKIIEKKQPVAFWCNPISGHNTLYWYLQNLGQGPELLIRYENEEAVDDSQLPKDRFSAERLKGVDSTLKIQPAELGDSAVYLCASSLASDPTGDFFGQGTRLTVV.

J is TRBJ1-5 and V is TRBV15, with D possibly TRBD1 on 6 matching bases. CDR3 length equals 18 residues. Trimming shortened V by 1 base and J by 4 bases, and 20 bases separated the two germline ends. Germline V CDR1 and CDR2: LNHNV, YYDKDF (reference sequence). The CDR3 nucleotides are TGTGCCACCAGCAGAGCGAGTAACACAGGGATTGGGAATCAGCCCCAGCATTTT. Translated: CATSRASNTGIGNQPQHF.

The chain employs TRBV7-5 and TRBJ2-1. TRBV7-5 is listed as a pseudogene. CDR3 length: 16 residues. As DNA, the CDR3 is TGTGCCAGCAGCTTGCCCCAAGGACCTCAGTCCAATGAGCAGTTCTTC. This codes for CASSLPQGPQSNEQFF.

This clone was seen just once. This chain connects TRBV18 to TRBJ2-7; no definite D call. CDR1 is KGHSH, CDR2 LQKENI, per germline. Between the trimmed V and J ends, which lost 5 bases and 1 base, there was a span of 6 bases. The CDR3 length is 12 residues. CDR3 amino acids: CASSEASYEQYF. As DNA, the CDR3 is TGTGCCAGCTCAGAAGCTTCCTACGAGCAGTACTTC.

The V and J genes are TRBV28 and TRBJ2-7; 16 bases align to TRBD2. This CDR3 region has 20 residues. Germline V gene sequence: CDR1 MDHEN, CDR2 SYDVKM. With V trimmed by 5 bases and J by 3 bases, 16 bases remained unmatched. CDR3 loop: CASSVTHRGTSGRAIYEQYF. CDR3 DNA sequence: TGTGCCAGCAGTGTAACCCACAGGGGGACTAGCGGGAGGGCGATCTACGAGCAGTACTTC.

This clone has more than one count but fewer than ten. The V call is TRBV29-1, the J call TRBJ1-4; D call uncertain. V was clipped by 0 bases and J by 8 bases, with 7 bases between them. This CDR3 has 12 amino acids. Germline-derived CDR1 and CDR2 are SQVTM and ANQGSEA. The CDR3: CSVEDMAEKLFF. The CDR3 bases are TGCAGCGTTGAAGACATGGCGGAAAAACTGTTTTTT. Variable domain in full (rest from reference TRBV29-1 and TRBJ1-4): SAVISQKPSRDICQRGTSLTIQCQVDSQVTMMFWYRQQPGQSLTLIATANQGSEATYESGFVIDKFPISRPNLTFSTLTVSNMSPEDSSIYLCSVEDMAEKLFFGSGTQLSVL.

This clone was detected only once. V and J are TRBV11-3 and TRBJ2-2, with TRBD2 matching 7 bases. Germline CDR1 is SGHNT and CDR2 is YENEEA. There are 17 residues in the CDR3. V dropped 5 bases and J dropped 6; count of bases not matched to a gene: 15. The CDR3 loop reads CASSDLREAGWAGELFF. The CDR3 DNA follows: TGTGCCAGCAGCGATCTGAGGGAAGCGGGGTGGGCCGGGGAGCTGTTTTTT.

The chain is built from TRBV7-7 and TRBJ1-1, with 10 bases aligning to TRBD1. CDR3 length equals 17 residues. From germline, CDR1 is SSHAT and CDR2 FNYEAQ (reference sequence). Trimming at V came to 1 base and at J to 4 bases, leaving 9 bases not matched to a gene. The CDR3 loop reads CASSLGGTGASVTEAFF. Here the CDR3 DNA reads TGTGCCAGCAGCTTAGGCGGGACAGGGGCTAGCGTCACTGAAGCTTTCTTT.

The V call is TRBV11-3, the J call TRBJ2-7; D could derive from TRBD1 or TRBD2 (5 bases each). The germline V gene encodes CDR1 SGHNT and CDR2 YENEEA. This CDR3 region has 14 residues. V lost 2 bases to trimming and J lost 6 bases, with 14 bases between them. The CDR3 region has the DNA TGTGCCAGCAGCTTACTGGGGACCTCGGCCGAGCAGTACTTC. Protein sequence: CASSLLGTSAEQYF.

The CDR3 nucleotides read TGTGCCATCAGTGAACCGACTAGCGCCACAGATACGCAGTATTTT. Translating it yields CAISEPTSATDTQYF. J is TRBJ2-3 and V is TRBV10-3, with 8 bases fitting TRBD2. Germline-derived CDR1 and CDR2 are ENHRY and SYGVKD. This CDR3 has 15 residues. The V gene end was trimmed by 3 bases and the J gene end by 2 bases; junction bases not matched to a gene: 4.

Only one count was recorded for this clone. V gene TRBV19 combines with J gene TRBJ2-7, with D possibly TRBD2 on 6 matching bases. V gave up 6 bases and J gave up 3 bases, with 15 bases separating them. The CDR3 loop spans 14 amino acids. The germline V gene encodes CDR1 LNHDA and CDR2 SQIVND (reference sequence). The CDR3 DNA reads TGTGCCAGTAGGGGGAAGGGACTCCTCTACGAGCAGTACTTC. Its protein is CASRGKGLLYEQYF.

The chain employs TRBV9 and TRBJ1-1; D possibly corresponds to TRBD1 (5 bases). V lost 4 bases and J lost 9, with 19 bases in between. There are 14 residues in the CDR3. CDR1 is SGDLS, CDR2 YYNGEE, per germline. Here the CDR3 DNA reads TGTGCCAGCAGCCCTTCTGGTTTGGGGGATCAAGCTTTCTTT. Its translation: CASSPSGLGDQAFF.

J is TRBJ2-5 and V is TRBV6-8; tentative D call: TRBD1 (6 bases). The CDR3 is made up of 13 amino acids. V was shortened by 8 bases and J by 1 base, with 11 bases between the two germline ends. CDR1 is MNHGY and CDR2 is SAAAGT in the germline V gene. This chain's CDR3 is CASGQGPQETQYF. In nucleotides, the CDR3 is TGTGCCAGCGGTCAGGGGCCCCAAGAGACCCAGTACTTC.

This sequence joins TRBV19 and TRBJ1-5; 7 bases are a match to TRBD1. The CDR3 has 14 amino acids. Trimming took 6 bases from V and 1 from J; bases not matched to a gene: 3. Germline V gene lookup returns CDR1 LNHDA and CDR2 SQIVND (reference sequence). CDR3 in DNA: TGTGCCAGTAGGAAGGGACAGAGCAATCAGCCCCAGCATTTT. It specifies CASRKGQSNQPQHF.

CDR3 region: CSAGLERKGSYEQYF. Written as DNA, the CDR3 is TGCAGCGCCGGTCTCGAACGGAAGGGCTCCTACGAGCAGTACTTC. The chain couples TRBV29-1 to TRBJ2-7, with D unresolved. The ends were cut back, 7 bases at V and 0 bases at J, with 19 bases in the middle. There are 15 residues in the CDR3. CDR1 and CDR2 (germline): SQVTM, ANQGSEA.